This T cell receptor beta chain is from a study of blood T cell repertoires in COVID-19. Turning to the study itself: From the United States, Italy and Spain came samples of acute and convalescent COVID-19. T cells, B-cell-depleted T cells, or PBMCs provided the cDNA or gDNA that served as material.

This clone was detected only once. Original methodology: Amplification with reference gene primers provided the estimates of nucleated cell counts. The assay was immunoSEQ multiplex PCR, and TCRdb's table has in-frame clones only and misses some. That table furnishes V, J and clone size, whereas the DNA furnished D and trimming. This sample carries 150,000 to 200,000 clones, about 74% of them seen once, and the ten largest clones take roughly 7.5%. The V segment lost 3 bases and the J segment 15 bases; nucleotides outside the gene matches: 7. CDR1 is GTSNPN, CDR2 SVGIG, per germline (reference sequence). There are 11 residues in the CDR3.

The sequenced sample consisted of peripheral blood. The sequence came from a man aged 55 to 70 with acute or convalescent COVID-19. V usage is TRBV30 and J usage is TRBJ2-1, with 8 bases identical to TRBD1. CDR3 region: CAWSQQGDSFF. The CDR3 nucleotides are TGTGCCTGGAGCCAACAGGGGGACTCGTTCTTC.